This record covers a single TCR beta chain. Random-hexamer reverse transcription was applied to 0.5 to 1 ug RNA. Using its own MiXCR run on the immunoSEQ multiplex PCR reads, TCRdb lists one record per CDR3 protein. The sample includes 150,000 to 200,000 distinct CDR3 sequences, about 92% of them seen just once. CD8+ and CD4+ T cells from blood underwent TCR beta sequencing. The data stem from a study of CD8 T cells in Susac syndrome. The germline V gene encodes CDR1 DFQATT and CDR2 SNEGSKA (reference sequence). V was trimmed by 0 bases and J by 4 bases, leaving 9 bases between them. The length of the CDR3 is 14 residues.

The sequence was obtained from a human donor in good health. This chain links TRBV20-1 with TRBJ2-2; D perhaps matches TRBD2 (5 bases). Sequencing was done on a sample of CD4+ T cells from PBMCs. This CDR3 reads CSAREREPTGELFF. In DNA, the CDR3 is TGCAGTGCTAGAGAGAGGGAGCCCACCGGGGAGCTGTTTTTT.